This TCR beta chain was identified in a study of blood T cells in healthy people across ages. Trimming stripped 2 bases from V and 4 bases from J, with 14 bases between. CDR1 MNHEY and CDR2 SVGAGI come from the germline V gene. CDR3 length: 16 residues. Remarks on this clonotype: The antigen remains unidentified.

Combining a sample-barcoded 5' primer with a J-beta primer mix, a second PCR ran for roughly 7 to 12 cycles. MiXCR, run by TCRdb on the 5' RACE reads, gives a single entry per CDR3 protein. Seen here are roughly 720,000 distinct CDR3 sequences, 40% to 65% observed once, and the top ten hold around 41%. Study-level results: Among long-lived donors, naive CD4+ cells were more numerous and diversity higher than in aged donors. Estimated diversity that came from one million T cells was considered an underestimate.

This TCR came from an elderly man in good health. The chain employs TRBV6-5 and TRBJ2-2, with D possibly being TRBD2 (6 bases). Sequenced: blood. The CDR3 DNA sequence: TGTGCCAGCAGTTACCGGGGGACGGTTTCCACCGGGGAGCTGTTTTTT. Amino acid sequence: CASSYRGTVSTGELFF.